This T cell receptor (beta chain) stems from a study of identical twins (dated by TCRdb to the mid-2010s). Notes on the research overall: To test whether fetal clonotypes persist, this study deep-sequenced TCR alpha and beta repertoires from monozygotic twins, from unrelated adults of various ages, and from cord blood. To rule out contamination, replicate twin experiments were performed at different times with different library preparation protocols.

A distance of 12 bases separates the germline ends of V and J, which lose 6 bases and 0 bases respectively. The CDR3 covers 14 residues, taking in both the cysteine and the phenylalanine. Of the read, only the CDR3 DNA is kept; its 42 bases are in frame from base 1. The germline V gene (reference sequence) gives CDR1 as DFQATT and CDR2 as SNEGSKA. To prepare the library, 5' RACE was applied. The listed sequencing device is Illumina HiSeq 2000. A universal primer binding site was added through template switching, and the final cDNA carried a unique molecular identifier so that TCR cDNA molecules could be counted accurately. Specific primers in the conserved constant-segment region were used to synthesize first-strand cDNA for the TCR alpha and beta chains. To control for contamination, each cDNA library was double barcoded with a SMART-Mk sample barcode plus Illumina barcodes. TruSeq adapter sequences, together with Illumina sample barcodes, were added in two successive PCR steps. TCR alpha and beta cDNA libraries were sequenced on the Illumina HiSeq platform with custom primers. Per the authors' processing: Raw reads were processed with MiGEC to extract unique molecular identifiers, and MiXCR was used to determine CDR3 positions. Recombination models were inferred per individual with the repgenHMM and IGoR tools using an EM algorithm. The analysis of shared clonotypes was done with the tcR package in R, with sharing normalized by the product of cloneset sizes. To study raw recombination without the effects of thymic and clonal selection, out-of-frame nonproductive sequences were analyzed. TCRdb trimmed the raw reads at Q25, called clones with MiXCR and kept productive beta chains. One record per CDR3 amino acid sequence lists the most common genes and DNA. The V and J calls here are based on TCRdb, not the publication. The sample table contains 130,000 to 150,000 distinct CDR3 sequences; only one count was recorded for under 4.5% of them. Of the sample, around 8% falls within the top ten clones.

Worth noting for this clonotype: Its antigen target is currently unknown. Qualities for individual bases were not recorded, and no much larger clone is one base off.

Every donor was a healthy Caucasian. Miltenyi CD45RO+ enrichment and human naive T-cell isolation kits were used to isolate memory (CD45RO+) and naive T cells from PBMC. Study-wide findings and limitations: In monozygotic twins, out-of-frame TCR alpha sharing was systematically underestimated by recombination models, although the models agreed with sharing between unrelated individuals. Because the same donors could not be followed over many years, the conclusions relied on cross-sectional statistical analysis. Compared with coincidental sharing between unrelated individuals, out-of-frame TCR alpha sequences shared between twins showed an excess of sequences with low generation probability. Zero-insertion analyses could be partly confounded by invariant T cells such as MAIT and iNKT, although diverse VJ usage argued against such confounding for most clonotypes. Fewer insertions were carried by abundant cord blood beta clonotypes, a similar but weaker trend appeared in young adult naive repertoires, and no such trend appeared in memory repertoires. The excess sharing between twins in beta out-of-frame sequences was weaker because fewer shared sequences reduced the signal-to-noise ratio.

This sequence uses TRBV20-1 and TRBJ2-1; the D call is possibly TRBD1 or TRBD2, each sharing 5 bases. Source material: memory T cells sorted from blood. The cell subset or site label on this specimen signifies: CD45RO+ enriched T cells. The sequence was collected from a man in his late teens or twenties in good health. This receptor carries the CDR3 CSARGASSYNEQFF. The DNA is TGCAGTGCCCGAGGGGCGAGCTCCTACAATGAGCAGTTCTTC.